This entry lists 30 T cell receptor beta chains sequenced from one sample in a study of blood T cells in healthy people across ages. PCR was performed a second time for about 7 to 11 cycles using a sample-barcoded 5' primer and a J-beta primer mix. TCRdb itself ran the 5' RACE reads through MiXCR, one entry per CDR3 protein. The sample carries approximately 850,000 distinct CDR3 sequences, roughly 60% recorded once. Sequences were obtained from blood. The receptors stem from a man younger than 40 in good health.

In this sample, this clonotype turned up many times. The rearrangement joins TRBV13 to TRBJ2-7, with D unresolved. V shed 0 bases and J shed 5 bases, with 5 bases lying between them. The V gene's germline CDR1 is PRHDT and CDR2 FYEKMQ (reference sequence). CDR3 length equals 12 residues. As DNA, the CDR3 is TGTGCCAGCAGCTTAGGTAACGACGAGCAGTACTTC. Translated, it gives CASSLGNDEQYF.

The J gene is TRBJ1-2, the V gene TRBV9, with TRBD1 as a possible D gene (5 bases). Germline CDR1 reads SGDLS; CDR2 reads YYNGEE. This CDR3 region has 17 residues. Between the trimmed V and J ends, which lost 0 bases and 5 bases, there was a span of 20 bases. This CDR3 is CASSVDPRAGKGYGYTF. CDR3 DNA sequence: TGTGCCAGCAGCGTAGATCCCAGGGCGGGTAAGGGATATGGCTACACCTTC.

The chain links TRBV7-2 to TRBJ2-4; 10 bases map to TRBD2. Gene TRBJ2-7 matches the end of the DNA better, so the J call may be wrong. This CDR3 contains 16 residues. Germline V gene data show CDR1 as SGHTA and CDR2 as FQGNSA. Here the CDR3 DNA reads TGTGCCAGCAGACGATCCGGACTAGCGGTTACCTACGAGCAGTACTTC. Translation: CASRRSGLAVTYEQYF.

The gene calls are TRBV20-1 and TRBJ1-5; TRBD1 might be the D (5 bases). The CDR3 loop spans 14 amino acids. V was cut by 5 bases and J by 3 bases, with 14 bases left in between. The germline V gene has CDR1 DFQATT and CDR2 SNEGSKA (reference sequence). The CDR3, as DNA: TGCAGTGCTCCCGGGACCGGGTCCAATCAGCCCCAGCATTTT. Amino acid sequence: CSAPGTGSNQPQHF.

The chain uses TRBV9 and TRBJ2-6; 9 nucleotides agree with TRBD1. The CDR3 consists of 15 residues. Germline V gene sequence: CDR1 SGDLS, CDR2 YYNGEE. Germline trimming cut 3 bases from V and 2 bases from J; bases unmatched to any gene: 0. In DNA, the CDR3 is TGTGCCAGCAGCGGGGACAGGGCTGGGGCCAACGTCCTGACTTTC. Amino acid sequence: CASSGDRAGANVLTF.

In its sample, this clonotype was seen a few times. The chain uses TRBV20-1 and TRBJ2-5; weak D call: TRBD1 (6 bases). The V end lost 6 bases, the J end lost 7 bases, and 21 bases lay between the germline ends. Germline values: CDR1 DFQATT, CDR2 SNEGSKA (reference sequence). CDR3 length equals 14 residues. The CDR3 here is CSAVPRDNVATQYF. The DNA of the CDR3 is TGCAGTGCAGTACCCCGGGACAACGTCGCGACCCAGTACTTC.

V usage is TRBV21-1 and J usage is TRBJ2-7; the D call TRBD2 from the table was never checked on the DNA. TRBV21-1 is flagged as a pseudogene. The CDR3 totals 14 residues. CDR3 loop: CARVARGPSYEQYF. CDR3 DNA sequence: TGTGCCAGGGTTGCGAGAGGGCCCTCCTACGAGCAGTACTTC.

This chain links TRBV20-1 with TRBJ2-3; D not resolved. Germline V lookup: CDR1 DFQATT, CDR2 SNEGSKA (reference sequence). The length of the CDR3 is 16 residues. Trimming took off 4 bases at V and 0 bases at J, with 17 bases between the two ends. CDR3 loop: CSATAQTRHSTDTQYF. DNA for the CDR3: TGCAGTGCTACAGCTCAGACCAGACATAGCACAGATACGCAGTATTTT.

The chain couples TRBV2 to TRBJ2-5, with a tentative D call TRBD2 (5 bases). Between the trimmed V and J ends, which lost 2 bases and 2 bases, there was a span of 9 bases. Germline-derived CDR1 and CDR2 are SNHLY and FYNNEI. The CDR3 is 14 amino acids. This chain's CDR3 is CASSETGIQETQYF. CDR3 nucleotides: TGTGCCAGCAGTGAAACCGGGATTCAAGAGACCCAGTACTTC.

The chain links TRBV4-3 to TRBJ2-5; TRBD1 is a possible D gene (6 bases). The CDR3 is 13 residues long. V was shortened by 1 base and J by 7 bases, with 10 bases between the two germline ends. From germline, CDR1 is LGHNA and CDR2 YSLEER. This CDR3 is CASSQGQEGTQYF. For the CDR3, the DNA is TGCGCCAGCAGCCAAGGACAGGAAGGGACCCAGTACTTC.

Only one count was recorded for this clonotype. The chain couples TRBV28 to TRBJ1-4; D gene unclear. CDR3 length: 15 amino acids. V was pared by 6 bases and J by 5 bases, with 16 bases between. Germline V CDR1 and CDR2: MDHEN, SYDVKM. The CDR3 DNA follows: TGTGCCAGCAGCCCCGTTGAAGGGAGAAATGAAAAACTGTTTTTT. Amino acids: CASSPVEGRNEKLFF.

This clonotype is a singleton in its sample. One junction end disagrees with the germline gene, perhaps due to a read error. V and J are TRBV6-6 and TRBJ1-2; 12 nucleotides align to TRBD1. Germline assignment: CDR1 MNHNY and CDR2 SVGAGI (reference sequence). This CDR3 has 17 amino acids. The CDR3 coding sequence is TGTGCCAGCAGTTACGGACGGGACAGGGGGCGCCGGGATGGTTACACCTTC. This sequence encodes CASSYGRDRGRRDGYTF.

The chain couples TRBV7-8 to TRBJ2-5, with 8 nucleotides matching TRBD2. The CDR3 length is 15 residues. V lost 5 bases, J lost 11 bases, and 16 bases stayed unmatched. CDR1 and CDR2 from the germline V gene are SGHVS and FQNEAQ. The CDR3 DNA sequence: TGTGCCAGCAGCAAGGGACTAGTTATTTCCGATGAGCAGTACTTC. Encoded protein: CASSKGLVISDEQYF.

The chain's CDR3 is CASSARSLAGGITDTQYF. The CDR3 DNA reads TGTGCCAGCAGCGCTCGGTCGCTAGCGGGGGGAATCACAGATACGCAGTATTTT. V and J are TRBV4-2 and TRBJ2-3; 11 positions match TRBD2. Germline CDR1 LGHNA, CDR2 YNFKEQ. Trimming removed 5 bases from V and 2 bases from J; junction bases left unmatched: 12. The CDR3 runs to 18 residues.

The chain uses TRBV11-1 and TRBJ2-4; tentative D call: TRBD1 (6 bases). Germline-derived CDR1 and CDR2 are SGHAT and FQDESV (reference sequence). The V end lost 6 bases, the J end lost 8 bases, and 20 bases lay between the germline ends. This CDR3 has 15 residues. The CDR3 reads CASSPPSAGEYIQYF. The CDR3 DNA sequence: TGTGCCAGCAGTCCCCCCTCGGCAGGGGAATACATTCAGTACTTC.

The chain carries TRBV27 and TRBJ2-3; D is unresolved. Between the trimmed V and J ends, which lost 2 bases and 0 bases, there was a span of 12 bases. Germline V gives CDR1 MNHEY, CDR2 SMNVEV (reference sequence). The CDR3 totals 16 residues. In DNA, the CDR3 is TGTGCCAGCAGTTTAACGGCCGGATCTAGCACAGATACGCAGTATTTT. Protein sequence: CASSLTAGSSTDTQYF.

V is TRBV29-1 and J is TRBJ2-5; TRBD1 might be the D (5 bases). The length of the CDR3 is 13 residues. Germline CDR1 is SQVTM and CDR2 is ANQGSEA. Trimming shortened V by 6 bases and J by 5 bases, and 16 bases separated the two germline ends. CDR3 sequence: CSVDSSLGETQYF. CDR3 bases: TGCAGCGTCGACAGCTCTCTAGGCGAGACCCAGTACTTC. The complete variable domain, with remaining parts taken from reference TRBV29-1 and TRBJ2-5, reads SAVISQKPSRDICQRGTSLTIQCQVDSQVTMMFWYRQQPGQSLTLIATANQGSEATYESGFVIDKFPISRPNLTFSTLTVSNMSPEDSSIYLCSVDSSLGETQYFGPGTRLLVL.

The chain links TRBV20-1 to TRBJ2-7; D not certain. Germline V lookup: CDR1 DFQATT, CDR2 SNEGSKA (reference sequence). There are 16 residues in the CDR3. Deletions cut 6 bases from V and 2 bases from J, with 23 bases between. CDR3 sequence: CSARLRPRDLPYEQYF. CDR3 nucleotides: TGCAGTGCACGCTTGAGACCACGAGACCTACCCTACGAGCAGTACTTC.

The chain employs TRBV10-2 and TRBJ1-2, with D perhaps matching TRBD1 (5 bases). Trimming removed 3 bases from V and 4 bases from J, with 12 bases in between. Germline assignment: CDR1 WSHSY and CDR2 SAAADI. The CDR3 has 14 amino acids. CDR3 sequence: CASSESGKGYGYTF. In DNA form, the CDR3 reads TGCGCCAGCAGTGAATCAGGGAAAGGCTATGGCTACACCTTC.

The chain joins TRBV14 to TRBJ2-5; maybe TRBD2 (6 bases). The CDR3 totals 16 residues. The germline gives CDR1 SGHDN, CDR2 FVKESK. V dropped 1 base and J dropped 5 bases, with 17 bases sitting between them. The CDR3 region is CASSQAYGGEWETQYF. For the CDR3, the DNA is TGTGCCAGCAGCCAAGCTTACGGCGGGGAGTGGGAGACCCAGTACTTC. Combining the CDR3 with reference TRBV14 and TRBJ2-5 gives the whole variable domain EAGVTQFPSHSVIEKGQTVTLRCDPISGHDNLYWYRRVMGKEIKFLLHFVKESKQDESGMPNNRFLAERTGGTYSTLKVQPAELEDSGVYFCASSQAYGGEWETQYFGPGTRLLVL.

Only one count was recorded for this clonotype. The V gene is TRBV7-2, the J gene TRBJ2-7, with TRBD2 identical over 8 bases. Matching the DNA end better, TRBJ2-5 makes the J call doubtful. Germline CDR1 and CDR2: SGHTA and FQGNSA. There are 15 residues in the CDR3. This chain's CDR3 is CASSFASGFAETQYF. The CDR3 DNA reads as TGTGCCAGCAGCTTTGCTAGCGGGTTCGCGGAGACCCAGTACTTC.

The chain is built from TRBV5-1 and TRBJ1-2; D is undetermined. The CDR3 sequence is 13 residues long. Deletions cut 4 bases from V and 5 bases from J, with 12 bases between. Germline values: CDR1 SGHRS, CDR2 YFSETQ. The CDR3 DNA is TGCGCCAGCAGCGTGCAACTGGAATATGGCTACACCTTC. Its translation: CASSVQLEYGYTF.

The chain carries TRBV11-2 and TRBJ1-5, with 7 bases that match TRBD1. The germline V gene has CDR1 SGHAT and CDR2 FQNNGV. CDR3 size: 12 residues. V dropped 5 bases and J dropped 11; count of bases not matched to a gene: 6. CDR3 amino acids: CASSLRQGAQHF. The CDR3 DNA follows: TGTGCCAGCAGCCTCCGACAGGGTGCCCAGCATTTT.

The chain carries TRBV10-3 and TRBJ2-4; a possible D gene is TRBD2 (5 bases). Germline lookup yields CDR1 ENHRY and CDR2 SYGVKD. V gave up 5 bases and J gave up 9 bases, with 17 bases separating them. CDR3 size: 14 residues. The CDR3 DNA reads TGTGCCATCAGTACTATTGGACGGGAAAGCATTCAGTACTTC. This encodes CAISTIGRESIQYF.

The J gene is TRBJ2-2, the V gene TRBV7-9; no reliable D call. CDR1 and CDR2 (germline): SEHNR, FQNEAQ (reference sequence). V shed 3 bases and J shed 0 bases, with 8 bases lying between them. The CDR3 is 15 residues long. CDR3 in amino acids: CASSLHSPNTGELFF. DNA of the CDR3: TGTGCCAGCAGCTTGCACAGCCCGAACACCGGGGAGCTGTTTTTT.

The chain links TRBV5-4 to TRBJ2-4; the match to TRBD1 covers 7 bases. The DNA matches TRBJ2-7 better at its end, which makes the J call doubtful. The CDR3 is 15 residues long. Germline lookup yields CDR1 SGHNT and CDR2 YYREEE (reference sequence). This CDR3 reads CASSLGQGRTHEQYF. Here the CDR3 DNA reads TGTGCCAGCAGCTTGGGACAGGGTAGAACGCACGAGCAGTACTTC.

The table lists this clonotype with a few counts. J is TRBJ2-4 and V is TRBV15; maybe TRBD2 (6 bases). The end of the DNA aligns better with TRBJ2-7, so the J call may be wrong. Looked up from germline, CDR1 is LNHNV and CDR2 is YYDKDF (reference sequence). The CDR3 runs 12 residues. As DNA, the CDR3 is TGTGCCACCAGCAGGGCGGGATACGAGCAGTACTTC. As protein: CATSRAGYEQYF.

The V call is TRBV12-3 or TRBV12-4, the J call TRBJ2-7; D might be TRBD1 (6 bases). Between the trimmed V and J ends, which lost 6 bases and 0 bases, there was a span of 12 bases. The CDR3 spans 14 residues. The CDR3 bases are TGTGCCAGCAGGTCGACAGGTAGCTCCTACGAGCAGTACTTC. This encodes CASRSTGSSYEQYF.

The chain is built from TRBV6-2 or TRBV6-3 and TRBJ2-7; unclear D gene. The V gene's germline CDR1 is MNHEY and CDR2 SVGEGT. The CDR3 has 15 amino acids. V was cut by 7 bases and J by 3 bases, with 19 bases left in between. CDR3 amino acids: CASKRLVQWRYEQYF. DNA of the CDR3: TGTGCCAGCAAAAGATTGGTGCAGTGGCGCTACGAGCAGTACTTC.

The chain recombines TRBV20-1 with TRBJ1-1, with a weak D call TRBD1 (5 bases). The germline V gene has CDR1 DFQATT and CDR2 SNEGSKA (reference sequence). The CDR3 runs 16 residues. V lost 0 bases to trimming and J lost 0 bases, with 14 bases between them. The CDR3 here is CSARDPWGPMNTEAFF. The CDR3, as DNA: TGCAGTGCTAGAGATCCCTGGGGACCTATGAACACTGAAGCTTTCTTT.